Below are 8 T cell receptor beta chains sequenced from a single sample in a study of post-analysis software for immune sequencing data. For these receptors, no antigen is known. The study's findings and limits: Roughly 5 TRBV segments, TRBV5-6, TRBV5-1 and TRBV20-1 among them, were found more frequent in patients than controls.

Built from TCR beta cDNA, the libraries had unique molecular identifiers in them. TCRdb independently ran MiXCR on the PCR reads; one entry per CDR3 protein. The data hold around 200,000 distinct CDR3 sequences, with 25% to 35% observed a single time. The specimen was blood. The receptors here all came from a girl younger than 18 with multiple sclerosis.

This CDR3 reads CASSIPTRDTQYF. The CDR3 DNA sequence: TGTGCCAGTAGTATCCCCACAAGAGATACGCAGTATTTT. The chain joins TRBV19 to TRBJ2-3; no clear D. Germline lookup yields CDR1 LNHDA and CDR2 SQIVND (reference sequence). The ends were cut back, 3 bases at V and 5 bases at J, with 9 bases in the middle. The CDR3 length is 13 residues.

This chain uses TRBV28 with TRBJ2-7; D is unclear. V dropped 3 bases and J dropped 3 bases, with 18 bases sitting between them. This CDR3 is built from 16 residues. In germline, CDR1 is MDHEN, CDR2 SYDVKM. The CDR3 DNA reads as TGTGCCAGCAGTTTGGGTAGTTGGTACAGCATCTACGAGCAGTACTTC. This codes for CASSLGSWYSIYEQYF.

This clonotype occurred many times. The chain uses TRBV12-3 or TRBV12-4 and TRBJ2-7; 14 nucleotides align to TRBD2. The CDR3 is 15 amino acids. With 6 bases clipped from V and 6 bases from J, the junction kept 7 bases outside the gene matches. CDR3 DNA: TGTGCCAGCAGCCAGGGACTAGCGGGAGCCCCCGAGCAGTACTTC. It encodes CASSQGLAGAPEQYF.

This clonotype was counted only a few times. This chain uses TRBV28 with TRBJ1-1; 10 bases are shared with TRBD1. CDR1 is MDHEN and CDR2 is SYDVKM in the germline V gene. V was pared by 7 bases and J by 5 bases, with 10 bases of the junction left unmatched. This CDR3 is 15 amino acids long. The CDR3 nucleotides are TGTGCCAGCATCCCGTTGGGACAGGGGTTGACTGAAGCTTTCTTT. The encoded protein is CASIPLGQGLTEAFF.

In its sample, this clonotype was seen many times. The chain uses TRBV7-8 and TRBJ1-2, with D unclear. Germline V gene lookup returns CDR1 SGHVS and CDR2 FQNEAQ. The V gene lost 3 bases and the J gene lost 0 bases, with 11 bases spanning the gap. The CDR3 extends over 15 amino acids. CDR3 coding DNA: TGTGCCAGCAGCTTGACTACCCTAGCTAACTATGGCTACACCTTC. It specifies CASSLTTLANYGYTF.

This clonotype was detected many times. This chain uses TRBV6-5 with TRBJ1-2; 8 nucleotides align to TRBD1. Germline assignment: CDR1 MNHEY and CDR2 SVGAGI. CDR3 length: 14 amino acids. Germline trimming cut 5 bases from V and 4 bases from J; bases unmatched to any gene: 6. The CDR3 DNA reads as TGTGCCAGCAGTGTTAGACAGGGGACCTATGGCTACACCTTC. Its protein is CASSVRQGTYGYTF.

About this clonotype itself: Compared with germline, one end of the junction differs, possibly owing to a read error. CDR3 in DNA: TGTGCCACCAGCCCTCAGGGAGGTTATGATAAACTGTTTTTT. Protein sequence: CATSPQGGYDKLFF. The chain recombines TRBV15 with TRBJ1-4, with TRBD1 as a possible D gene (5 bases). Germline loops: CDR1 LNHNV, CDR2 YYDKDF (reference sequence). This CDR3 comprises 14 residues. The variable domain in full, with the rest retrieved from reference TRBV15 and TRBJ1-4, is DAMVIQNPRYQVTQFGKPVTLSCSQTLNHNVMYWYQQKSSQAPKLLFHYYDKDFNNEADTPDNFQSRRPNTSFCFLDIRSPGLGDTAMYLCATSPQGGYDKLFFGSGTQLSVL.

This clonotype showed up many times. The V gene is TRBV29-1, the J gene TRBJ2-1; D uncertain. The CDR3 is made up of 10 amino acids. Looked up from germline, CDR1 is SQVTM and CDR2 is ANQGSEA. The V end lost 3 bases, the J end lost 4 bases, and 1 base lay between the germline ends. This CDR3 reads CSVEYNEQFF. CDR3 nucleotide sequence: TGCAGCGTTGAGTACAATGAGCAGTTCTTC.